This TCR beta chain emerged from a study of PD-1 blockade in classical Hodgkin lymphoma. Looked up from germline, CDR1 is SEHNR and CDR2 is FQNEAQ (reference sequence). V trimming: 4 bases; J trimming: 6 bases; junction bases outside the gene matches: 9. The CDR3 spans 16 residues. Clones were read by immunoSEQ multiplex PCR, and TCRdb kept only the in-frame ones, dropping some. The data show 95,000 to 100,000 clones, roughly 91% seen once. Regarding the study as a whole: Prior therapy or disease activity may underlie the repertoire differences, whose causes remain undefined.

Relapse was seen in all patients after autologous stem cell transplantation, and brentuximab vedotin exposure was variable. Turning to this clone: What it binds is not known.

This TCR was recovered from a human donor with classical Hodgkin lymphoma. J is TRBJ1-2 and V is TRBV7-9; 12 nucleotides agree with TRBD1. The starting material was peripheral blood mononuclear cells (PBMCs), obtained before the second cycle of nivolumab. CDR3: CASSWGPGTGGDGYTF. CDR3 bases: TGTGCCAGCAGCTGGGGCCCCGGGACAGGGGGCGATGGCTACACCTTC.